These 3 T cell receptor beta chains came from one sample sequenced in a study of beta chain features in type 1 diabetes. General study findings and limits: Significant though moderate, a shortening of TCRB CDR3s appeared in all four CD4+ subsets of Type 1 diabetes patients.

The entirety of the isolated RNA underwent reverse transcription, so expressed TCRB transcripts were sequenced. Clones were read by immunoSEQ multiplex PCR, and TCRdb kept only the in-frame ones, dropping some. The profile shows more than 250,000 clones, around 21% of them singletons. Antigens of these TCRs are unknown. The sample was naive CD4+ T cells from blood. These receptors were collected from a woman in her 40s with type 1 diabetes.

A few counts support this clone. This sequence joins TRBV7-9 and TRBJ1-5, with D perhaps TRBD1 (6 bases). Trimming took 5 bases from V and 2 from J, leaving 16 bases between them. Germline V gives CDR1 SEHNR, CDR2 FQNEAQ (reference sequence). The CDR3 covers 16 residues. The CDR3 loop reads CASSPGGAGGNQPQHF. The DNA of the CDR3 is TGTGCCAGCAGCCCCGGGGGGGCGGGTGGCAATCAGCCCCAGCATTTT.

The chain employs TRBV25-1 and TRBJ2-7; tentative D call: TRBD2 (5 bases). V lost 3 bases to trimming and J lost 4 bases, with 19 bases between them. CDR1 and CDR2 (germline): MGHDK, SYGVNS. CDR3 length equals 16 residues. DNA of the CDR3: TGTGCCAGCAGTGACTCGGGAACACCCGGTACATACGAGCAGTACTTC. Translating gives CASSDSGTPGTYEQYF.

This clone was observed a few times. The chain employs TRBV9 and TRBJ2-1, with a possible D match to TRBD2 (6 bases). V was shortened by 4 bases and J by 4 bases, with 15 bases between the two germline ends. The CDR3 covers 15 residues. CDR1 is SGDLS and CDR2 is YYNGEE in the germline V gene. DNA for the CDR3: TGTGCCAGCAGCTTCCGGGACTCAGAGTACAATGAGCAGTTCTTC. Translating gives CASSFRDSEYNEQFF.